Shown below are 22 T cell receptor beta chains from a single sample sequenced in a study of shared clonotypes between healthy human individuals. Profiling relied on immunoSEQ multiplex PCR, and the TCRdb table lists in-frame clones only, not all of them. The sample includes 2 million to 2.5 million clones, under 95% of them seen just once. The sample was naive CD4+ T cells from PBMCs. As for subset: CD45RA+ positively selected. The source is a man between 18 and 29 years old in good health. Some clones in this sample may be carry-over from other donors' samples.

This chain uses TRBV28 with TRBJ1-2; 9 bases map to TRBD1. Germline V gene data show CDR1 as MDHEN and CDR2 as SYDVKM. Unmatched junction bases numbered 5, after V lost 7 bases and J lost 5 bases. The length of the CDR3 is 13 residues. The CDR3 nucleotides read TGTGCCAGCAAGGGACAGGGCCGATATGGCTACACCTTC. Translation: CASKGQGRYGYTF.

The gene calls are TRBV14 and TRBJ2-3; 10 bases map to TRBD2. Germline trimming cut 4 bases from V and 7 bases from J; bases unmatched to any gene: 5. Germline values: CDR1 SGHDN, CDR2 FVKESK. This CDR3 contains 14 residues. The CDR3 region is CASSPSGSGYTQYF. As DNA, the CDR3 is TGTGCCAGCAGCCCTAGCGGGAGCGGATATACGCAGTATTTT.

The chain combines TRBV5-1 with TRBJ2-3, with 8 bases aligning to TRBD2. There are 18 residues in the CDR3. In germline, CDR1 is SGHRS, CDR2 YFSETQ. Unmatched junction bases numbered 14, after V lost 0 bases and J lost 5 bases. CDR3 sequence: CASSLDNRVAGYQDTQYF. CDR3 DNA: TGCGCCAGCAGCTTGGATAATCGGGTAGCGGGGTATCAAGATACGCAGTATTTT.

The gene calls are TRBV2 and TRBJ2-3; either TRBD1 or TRBD2 may supply D (5 bases each). Germline CDR1 and CDR2: SNHLY and FYNNEI. V lost 8 bases and J 3 bases, leaving 15 bases between the germline ends. This CDR3 has 14 residues. The DNA of the CDR3 is TGTGCCAGCGGGGCTAGCATGGTGACAGATACGCAGTATTTT. The encoded protein is CASGASMVTDTQYF. Complete variable domain (other parts from reference TRBV2 and TRBJ2-3): EPEVTQTPSHQVTQMGQEVILRCVPISNHLYFYWYRQILGQKVEFLVSFYNNEISEKSEIFDDQFSVERPDGSNFTLKIRSTKLEDSAMYFCASGASMVTDTQYFGPGTRLTVL.

This sequence joins TRBV27 and TRBJ1-5; a possible D gene is TRBD1 (5 bases). The germline V and J ends were trimmed by 4 bases and 2 bases, with 12 bases remaining between them. CDR1 and CDR2 from the germline V gene are MNHEY and SMNVEV (reference sequence). The CDR3 length is 15 residues. CDR3 sequence reads: CASSSAGFGNQPQHF. The CDR3 nucleotides read TGTGCCAGCAGTTCCGCAGGGTTTGGCAATCAGCCCCAGCATTTT.

The V call is TRBV9, the J call TRBJ2-1, with D unresolved. There are 15 residues in the CDR3. Looked up from germline, CDR1 is SGDLS and CDR2 is YYNGEE. V was cut by 0 bases and J by 7 bases, with 14 bases left in between. The CDR3 bases are TGTGCCAGCAGCGTAGGGGGTACACGGGTTAATGAGCAGTTCTTC. Its translation: CASSVGGTRVNEQFF.

The chain employs TRBV9 and TRBJ2-2; TRBD1 might be the D (5 bases). This CDR3 region has 14 residues. V lost 2 bases to trimming and J lost 4 bases, with 9 bases between them. Germline loops: CDR1 SGDLS, CDR2 YYNGEE. DNA for the CDR3: TGTGCCAGCAGCGTTAGGGGTCCCACCGGGGAGCTGTTTTTT. Its protein is CASSVRGPTGELFF. The whole variable domain, filled in from reference TRBV9 and TRBJ2-2, reads DSGVTQTPKHLITATGQRVTLRCSPRSGDLSVYWYQQSLDQGLQFLIQYYNGEERAKGNILERFSAQQFPDLHSELNLSSLELGDSALYFCASSVRGPTGELFFGEGSRLTVL.

This clone was counted only a few times. V is TRBV28 and J is TRBJ1-1, with D unclear. The CDR3 consists of 15 residues. Between the trimmed V and J ends, which lost 0 bases and 6 bases, there was a span of 14 bases. Germline CDR1 reads MDHEN; CDR2 reads SYDVKM. CDR3 sequence reads: CASSLWGSFDAEAFF. The CDR3 DNA sequence: TGTGCCAGCAGTTTATGGGGGTCCTTTGACGCTGAAGCTTTCTTT.

J is TRBJ1-5 and V is TRBV28, with no clear D. Trimming pared 6 bases from V and 8 bases from J, leaving 11 bases between. The V gene's germline CDR1 is MDHEN and CDR2 SYDVKM. There are 12 residues in the CDR3. DNA of the CDR3: TGTGCCAGCAGCAGGTTGCGGAAGCCCCAGCATTTT. Translating gives CASSRLRKPQHF.

About this clone: The same CDR3 can be traced to other DNA sequences in this sample. The rearrangement links TRBV2 to TRBJ1-4, with a weak D call TRBD1 (5 bases). Germline lookup yields CDR1 SNHLY and CDR2 FYNNEI. This CDR3 spans 12 amino acids. V was cut by 6 bases and J by 5 bases, with 7 bases left in between. Written as DNA, the CDR3 is TGTGCCAGCAGGAGACAGAATGAAAAACTGTTTTTT. Amino acid sequence: CASRRQNEKLFF. Filled out from reference TRBV2 and TRBJ1-4, the complete variable domain reads EPEVTQTPSHQVTQMGQEVILRCVPISNHLYFYWYRQILGQKVEFLVSFYNNEISEKSEIFDDQFSVERPDGSNFTLKIRSTKLEDSAMYFCASRRQNEKLFFGSGTQLSVL.

The J gene is TRBJ1-3, the V gene TRBV7-9; D gene ambiguous. V dropped 6 bases and J dropped 0 bases, with 6 bases sitting between them. CDR1 SEHNR and CDR2 FQNEAQ come from the germline V gene (reference sequence). CDR3 length: 13 residues. Here the CDR3 reads CASRAPSGNTIYF. The CDR3 coding sequence is TGTGCCAGCAGGGCACCCTCTGGAAACACCATATATTTT.

CDR3 nucleotide sequence: TGTGCCAGCAGTCCTCTGGGGTCGGGAGTCACCGGGGAGCTGTTTTTT. As protein: CASSPLGSGVTGELFF. The V call is TRBV2, the J call TRBJ2-2, with TRBD2 as a possible D gene (6 bases). V gave up 5 bases and J gave up 4 bases, with 17 bases separating them. The CDR3 runs to 16 residues. Germline values: CDR1 SNHLY, CDR2 FYNNEI.

Points on this clone: Other nucleotide sequences in the sample specify the same CDR3. The chain uses TRBV5-1 and TRBJ1-3; 7 positions agree with TRBD1. CDR1 and CDR2 (germline): SGHRS, YFSETQ. CDR3 length equals 15 residues. V was clipped by 0 bases and J by 2 bases; unmatched bases: 2. The CDR3 here is CASSLEGGAGNTIYF. The CDR3 DNA reads as TGCGCCAGCAGCTTGGAAGGGGGCGCTGGAAACACCATATATTTT.

The V call is TRBV5-1, the J call TRBJ2-2, with 7 positions matching TRBD1. The germline V gene has CDR1 SGHRS and CDR2 YFSETQ. The length of the CDR3 is 16 residues. After removal of 6 bases from V and 1 base from J, the junction contained 9 bases not matched to a gene. The CDR3 protein is CASTYVGGLNTGELFF. In DNA, the CDR3 is TGCGCCAGCACTTATGTAGGGGGCCTGAACACCGGGGAGCTGTTTTTT.

CDR3 amino acids: CASRLAGGPYNEQFF. CDR3 DNA sequence: TGTGCCAGCAGGTTAGCGGGAGGGCCCTACAATGAGCAGTTCTTC. The rearrangement joins TRBV6-5 to TRBJ2-1, with 11 bases fitting TRBD2. Germline CDR1 reads MNHEY; CDR2 reads SVGAGI. J lost 2 bases, V lost 6 bases, and 3 bases had no gene match. CDR3 length: 15 amino acids.

This clone was picked up one time. J is TRBJ1-1 and V is TRBV2; 7 bases align to TRBD1. The CDR3 has 14 amino acids. Germline trimming cut 6 bases from V and 0 bases from J; bases unmatched to any gene: 4. In germline, CDR1 is SNHLY, CDR2 FYNNEI. CDR3 loop: CASSPQGVNTEAFF. The CDR3 DNA is TGTGCCAGCAGCCCCCAGGGGGTGAACACTGAAGCTTTCTTT.

The CDR3 nucleotides are TGCGCCAGCAGCTTGGGTGACAGGGACCGGAACACTGAAGCTTTCTTT. Its translation is CASSLGDRDRNTEAFF. The chain uses TRBV5-1 and TRBJ1-1, with TRBD1 matching over 7 bases. The germline V gene encodes CDR1 SGHRS and CDR2 YFSETQ. This CDR3 is built from 16 residues. V lost 0 bases, J lost 1 base, and 6 bases stayed unmatched.

This clone was seen only once. This sample includes further DNA sequences coding for the same CDR3. The chain is built from TRBV28 and TRBJ1-2; D unresolved. Germline V gene lookup returns CDR1 MDHEN and CDR2 SYDVKM. This CDR3 comprises 13 residues. Trimming pared 3 bases from V and 1 base from J, leaving 6 bases between. The CDR3 bases are TGTGCCAGCAGTTTCTCGGTTAACTATGGCTACACCTTC. Translation gives CASSFSVNYGYTF.

This clone was seen just once. This rearrangement joins TRBV27 to TRBJ2-7, with 12 bases identical to TRBD2. CDR1 is MNHEY, CDR2 SMNVEV, per germline (reference sequence). V was pared by 5 bases and J by 4 bases, with 6 bases of the junction left unmatched. The CDR3 is made up of 15 amino acids. CDR3 sequence: CASSPLAGGEYEQYF. The CDR3 DNA sequence: TGTGCCAGCAGTCCCCTAGCGGGAGGGGAGTACGAGCAGTACTTC.

Comment on this clone: A much bigger clone sits one base away, suggesting this may be a read error. The same CDR3 also results from other DNA sequences found in this sample. CDR3 in amino acids: CASSSEETQYF. CDR3 bases: TGTGCCAGCAGCTCCGAAGAGACCCAGTACTTC. This chain links TRBV9 with TRBJ2-5; D call uncertain. Per germline, CDR1 SGDLS and CDR2 YYNGEE. V was clipped by 4 bases and J by 3 bases, with 4 bases between them. The CDR3 has 11 residues. Looking up the rest from reference TRBV9 and TRBJ2-5 gives the full variable domain: DSGVTQTPKHLITATGQRVTLRCSPRSGDLSVYWYQQSLDQGLQFLIQYYNGEERAKGNILERFSAQQFPDLHSELNLSSLELGDSALYFCASSSEETQYFGPGTRLLVL.

This clone was observed a handful of times. The gene calls are TRBV28 and TRBJ2-2; 7 positions agree with TRBD1. This CDR3 comprises 13 residues. Per the germline V gene, CDR1 is MDHEN and CDR2 is SYDVKM. V lost 5 bases and J lost 5; bases outside the gene matches: 2. The CDR3 sequence: CASSQTGTGELFF. The CDR3 DNA follows: TGTGCCAGCAGTCAGACAGGGACCGGGGAGCTGTTTTTT.

The chain recombines TRBV5-4 with TRBJ2-5, with 7 positions matching TRBD2. With V trimmed by 1 base and J by 3 bases, 3 bases remained unmatched. CDR1 is SGHNT and CDR2 is YYREEE in the germline V gene (reference sequence). The CDR3 spans 14 residues. The CDR3 spells CASSLLADKETQYF. CDR3 coding DNA: TGTGCCAGCAGCTTGCTAGCGGACAAAGAGACCCAGTACTTC.